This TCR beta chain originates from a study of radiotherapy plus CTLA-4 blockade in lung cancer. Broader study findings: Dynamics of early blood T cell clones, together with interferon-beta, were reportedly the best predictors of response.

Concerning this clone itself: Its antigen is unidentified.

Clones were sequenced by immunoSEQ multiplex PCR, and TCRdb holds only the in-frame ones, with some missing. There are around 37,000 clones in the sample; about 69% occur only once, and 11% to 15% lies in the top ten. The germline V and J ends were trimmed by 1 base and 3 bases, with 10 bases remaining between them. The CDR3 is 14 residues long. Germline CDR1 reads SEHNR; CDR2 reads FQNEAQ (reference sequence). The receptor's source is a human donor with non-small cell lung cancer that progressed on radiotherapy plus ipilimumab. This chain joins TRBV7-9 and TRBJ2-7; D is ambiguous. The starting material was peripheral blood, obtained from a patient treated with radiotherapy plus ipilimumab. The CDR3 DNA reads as TGTGCCAGCAGCTTAGGTACCAGAAACTACGAGCAGTACTTC. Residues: CASSLGTRNYEQYF.